These T cell receptor beta chains were read from a single sample in a study of OX40 agonist ivuxolimab in advanced cancers. Produced via immunoSEQ multiplex PCR; TCRdb's table is partial and in-frame only. The sample includes some 50,000 clones, nearly 90% seen only once; the top ten take around 1.5%. The sample here was CD4+ or CD8+ T cells sorted from blood, taken in a trial of the OX40 agonist ivuxolimab. The receptors come from an adult with an advanced solid tumor such as melanoma, head and neck, liver or kidney cancer. CDR3s include the opening cysteine and the closing phenylalanine or tryptophan. Each record gives: V gene, J gene, D gene, CDR3 protein, CDR3 DNA. D genes are given only for firm matches.

TRBV6-6	TRBJ2-2	.	CASRSATLTGELFF	TGTGCCAGCAGGTCGGCCACCCTAACGGGGGAGCTGTTTTTT
TRBV9	TRBJ1-4	.	CASSVGTAANEKLFF	TGTGCCAGCAGCGTAGGAACAGCTGCTAATGAAAAACTGTTTTTT
TRBV7-2	TRBJ2-2	.	CASSPESGWAGELFF	TGTGCCAGCAGCCCGGAGTCGGGTTGGGCCGGGGAGCTGTTTTTT
TRBV27	TRBJ1-2	.	CASSLNGVALGGYTF	TGTGCCAGCAGTTTAAACGGGGTAGCCCTGGGAGGCTACACCTTC
TRBV18	TRBJ1-4	TRBD1	CASSPKTGGSEKLFF	TGTGCCAGCTCACCAAAGACAGGGGGCTCTGAAAAACTGTTTTTT
TRBV6-1	TRBJ1-5	TRBD1	CASSQQGEGNQPQHF	TGTGCCAGCAGCCAACAGGGGGAGGGCAATCAGCCCCAGCATTTT
TRBV6-5	TRBJ1-2	TRBD1	CASSSGIRGRYGYTF	TGTGCCAGCAGTTCCGGTATCAGGGGGCGTTATGGCTACACCTTC
TRBV11-1	TRBJ2-5	TRBD2	CASSSGAGGQETQYF	TGTGCCAGCAGCTCCGGGGCCGGGGGGCAAGAGACCCAGTACTTC
TRBV4-2	TRBJ2-5	.	CASSQDLALKTQYF	TGTGCCAGCAGCCAAGATTTGGCCTTAAAGACCCAGTACTTC
TRBV5-4	TRBJ1-2	TRBD1	CASSLERTGGFYGYTF	TGTGCCAGCAGCTTGGAAAGGACAGGGGGATTCTATGGCTACACCTTC
TRBV11-1	TRBJ2-5	.	CASSPRGSETQYF	TGTGCCAGCAGTCCAAGGGGTTCGGAGACCCAGTACTTC
TRBV7-9	TRBJ2-1	.	CASSLVQGPSIF	TGTGCCAGCAGCTTAGTGCAGGGGCCCAGCATCTTC
TRBV2	TRBJ2-5	.	CASSEEVETQYF	TGTGCCAGCAGTGAAGAGGTTGAGACCCAGTACTTC
TRBV27	TRBJ2-7	.	CASSGTGSSYEQYF	TGTGCCAGCAGCGGGACGGGAAGCTCCTACGAGCAGTACTTC
TRBV27	TRBJ1-5	TRBD1	CASSPRTGSHQPQHF	TGTGCCAGCAGTCCGAGGACAGGGTCACATCAGCCCCAGCATTTT
TRBV6-5	TRBJ1-5	.	CASSYSSAFNQPQHF	TGTGCCAGCAGTTACTCGTCAGCTTTTAATCAGCCCCAGCATTTT
TRBV7-7	TRBJ2-3	.	CASSPDGGGPDTQYF	TGTGCTAGCAGCCCCGATGGAGGGGGCCCAGATACGCAGTATTTT